The next 14 T cell receptor beta chains were all read from a single sample in a study of T-cell reconstitution after alpha-beta-depleted transplantation in children. For TCRbeta, the library was prepared with unique molecular identifiers. TCRdb redid the calling of the PCR reads with MiXCR, one entry per CDR3 protein. The repertoire includes hundreds of thousands of distinct CDR3 sequences, roughly 13% of them detected once, and 2.2% sits in the top ten. Source: PBMCs, mostly from graft donor cells, taken 360 days after TCRalphabeta/CD19-depleted stem cell transplant. These receptors all come from a male patient younger than 18 who had a stem cell transplant for acute myeloid leukemia, so the T cells may come from the graft donor.

The table lists this clonotype with many counts. The chain is built from TRBV4-3 and TRBJ2-1, with D possibly TRBD1 on 6 matching bases. CDR3 size: 18 residues. Germline lookup yields CDR1 LGHNA and CDR2 YSLEER. V lost 2 bases, J lost 0 bases, and 17 bases lay in between. CDR3 bases: TGCGCCAGCAGCCAAACAGGGTCCTGGCGTAGCTCCTACAATGAGCAGTTCTTC. Protein product: CASSQTGSWRSSYNEQFF.

V and J are TRBV7-9 and TRBJ2-1, with 11 bases identical to TRBD2. The germline V gene encodes CDR1 SEHNR and CDR2 FQNEAQ (reference sequence). The CDR3 has 17 amino acids. Germline trimming cut 5 bases from V and 5 bases from J; bases unmatched to any gene: 11. Written as DNA, the CDR3 is TGTGCCAGCAGCCCTTTTGTGGGACTAGCGGCAGACAATGAGCAGTTCTTC. This encodes CASSPFVGLAADNEQFF.

This chain connects TRBV20-1 to TRBJ1-5; D may be TRBD1 (5 bases). This CDR3 has 15 residues. Trimming stripped 6 bases from V and 2 bases from J, with 17 bases between. Germline loops: CDR1 DFQATT, CDR2 SNEGSKA (reference sequence). Here the CDR3 reads CSAPSGGGGNQPQHF. CDR3 nucleotide sequence: TGCAGTGCCCCGAGTGGGGGAGGAGGCAATCAGCCCCAGCATTTT.

The table lists this clonotype with a few counts. This chain joins TRBV20-1 and TRBJ2-4; no firm D call. Germline V lookup: CDR1 DFQATT, CDR2 SNEGSKA (reference sequence). This CDR3 comprises 18 residues. The V gene lost 0 bases and the J gene lost 0 bases, with 18 bases spanning the gap. CDR3 coding DNA: TGCAGTGCTAGAGATCGAGGAGCCAAATTCATAGCCAAAAACATTCAGTACTTC. Its translation: CSARDRGAKFIAKNIQYF.

This clonotype was detected ten times or more. This chain links TRBV4-3 with TRBJ2-7; 7 bases fit TRBD2. Losses at the gene ends were 4 bases for V and 2 bases for J; bases not matched to a gene: 5. Germline V lookup: CDR1 LGHNA, CDR2 YSLEER. The CDR3 runs 14 residues. CDR3: CASSPSGGPYEQYF. CDR3 DNA: TGCGCCAGCAGCCCGTCGGGGGGACCCTACGAGCAGTACTTC.

V usage is TRBV12-3 or TRBV12-4 and J usage is TRBJ2-1; 9 bases agree with TRBD2. CDR3 length: 15 amino acids. V shed 7 bases and J 4 bases; nucleotides not matched to a gene: 8. CDR3 nucleotide sequence: TGTGCCAGCACCTCTAGCGGGATTTTTTACAATGAGCAGTTCTTC. Its translation: CASTSSGIFYNEQFF.

This clonotype was counted ten times or more. The rearrangement links TRBV29-1 to TRBJ2-1, with 9 bases aligning to TRBD2. Germline V gene data show CDR1 as SQVTM and CDR2 as ANQGSEA. The V segment lost 4 bases and the J segment 8 bases; nucleotides outside the gene matches: 6. CDR3 size: 13 residues. The CDR3 sequence: CSVGTSATHEQFF. CDR3 sequence (DNA): TGCAGCGTTGGGACTAGCGCCACTCATGAGCAGTTCTTC.

Notes on this clonotype: A junction end diverges from the germline sequence, so it may reflect a read error. The chain employs TRBV12-3 or TRBV12-4 and TRBJ2-1; 10 bases match TRBD1. The CDR3 covers 19 residues. This chain's CDR3 is CACSFGTSSWTGGYNEQFF. The CDR3 coding sequence is TGTGCCTGCAGTTTCGGGACCTCCAGCTGGACAGGGGGTTACAATGAGCAGTTCTTC.

A few counts support this clonotype. The V call is TRBV20-1, the J call TRBJ2-3, with D possibly matching TRBD2 (6 bases). The V gene lost 1 base and the J gene lost 5 bases, with 10 bases spanning the gap. This CDR3 has 13 amino acids. CDR1 is DFQATT and CDR2 is SNEGSKA in the germline V gene (reference sequence). The CDR3, as DNA: TGCAGTGCTAGAGGAAGCGGGTTAGATACGCAGTATTTT. It yields the protein CSARGSGLDTQYF.

This clonotype was found a few times. The chain joins TRBV4-2 to TRBJ2-7; D is unclear. This CDR3 spans 15 amino acids. CDR1 is LGHNA, CDR2 YNFKEQ, per germline. Trimming shortened V by 0 bases and J by 5 bases, and 14 bases separated the two germline ends. The chain's CDR3 is CASSQDPSPGDEQYF. CDR3 nucleotides: TGTGCCAGCAGCCAAGATCCCTCTCCGGGCGACGAGCAGTACTTC.

The CDR3 loop is CASSLKLAVFTDTQYF. The CDR3 DNA reads TGCGCCAGCAGCTTGAAGCTAGCGGTCTTCACAGATACGCAGTATTTT. The chain couples TRBV5-1 to TRBJ2-3; 7 bases fit TRBD2. The CDR3 totals 16 residues. The V gene end was trimmed by 1 base and the J gene end by 2 bases; junction bases not matched to a gene: 7. The germline CDR1 and CDR2 sequences are SGHRS and YFSETQ.

This clonotype has a handful of counts. The rearrangement links TRBV6-2 or TRBV6-3 to TRBJ2-7; no definite D call. The CDR3 is 15 residues long. Trimming pared 5 bases from V and 1 base from J, leaving 15 bases between. Germline V CDR1 and CDR2: MNHEY, SVGEGT. In DNA, the CDR3 is TGTGCCAGCAGTCGCACGACCTTTGGGTCCTACGAGCAGTACTTC. It specifies CASSRTTFGSYEQYF.

The chain combines TRBV7-9 with TRBJ1-5, with D perhaps TRBD1 (5 bases). Per germline, CDR1 SEHNR and CDR2 FQNEAQ (reference sequence). V shed 0 bases and J shed 6 bases, with 12 bases lying between them. The CDR3 is 15 amino acids. The CDR3 sequence is CASSLAGGGSQPQHF. CDR3 in DNA: TGTGCCAGCAGCTTAGCGGGCGGGGGGAGTCAGCCCCAGCATTTT.

This clonotype occurred a few times. V and J are TRBV9 and TRBJ1-1; tentative D call: TRBD1 (6 bases). The ends were cut back, 0 bases at V and 0 bases at J, with 9 bases in the middle. Germline CDR1 and CDR2: SGDLS and YYNGEE. The CDR3 length is 15 residues. CDR3 coding DNA: TGTGCCAGCAGCGTAGCGACAGGTATGAACACTGAAGCTTTCTTT. It yields the protein CASSVATGMNTEAFF.